This is a list of T cell receptor beta chains from one sample in a study of prognosis after radiotherapy for stage I lung cancer. From the multiplex PCR reads, TCRdb called clonotypes with MiXCR, one entry per CDR3 protein. Here the sample spans 20,000 to 25,000 distinct CDR3 sequences, 35% to 45% being singletons. The material was PBMCs, obtained before or after stereotactic body radiation therapy (not recorded which). Receptors originate from a donor aged 50 or older with non-small cell lung cancer. The CDR3 runs from the conserved cysteine through the conserved F or W. The D gene is left open where the match is weak. Some rows mark clone size as missing; the rest say once, few, many or name a class of expanded clone.

size,J,V,D,DNA,CDR3
once,TRBJ2-3,TRBV2,NA,TGTGCCAGCAGTGGATCTGGCGTGGGCACAGATACGCAGTATTTT,CASSGSGVGTDTQYF
NA,TRBJ1-2,TRBV30,TRBD1,TGTGCCTGGAGCCCATTGGGACAGGCACATGGCTACACCTTC,CAWSPLGQAHGYTF
NA,TRBJ2-1,TRBV2,NA,TGTGCCAGCAGTGCCTACGGGACATGGTCCCATGAGCAGTTCTTC,CASSAYGTWSHEQFF
many,TRBJ2-1,TRBV5-4,NA,TGTGCCAGCAGCTTGGGACTAGCCTACAATGAGCAGTTCTTC,CASSLGLAYNEQFF
many,TRBJ1-1,TRBV2,NA,TGTGCCAGCAGGCAGGGCGTAAGCACTGAAGCTTTCTTT,CASRQGVSTEAFF
many,TRBJ1-4,TRBV30,NA,TGTGCATCAGGCAGGGGTGTGGGTGAAAAACTGTTTTTT,CASGRGVGEKLFF
many,TRBJ2-7,TRBV28,TRBD2,TGTGCCAGCAAATATAGCGGGCCCGCCTACGAGCAGTACTTC,CASKYSGPAYEQYF
once,TRBJ2-2,TRBV5-6,NA,TGTGCCAGCAGCTTGGTGGGGTTGAGAGTCACCGGGGAGCTGTTTTTT,CASSLVGLRVTGELFF
NA,TRBJ2-3,TRBV2,NA,TGTGCCAGCAGTCCACAGGGTAAGGAAGATACGCAGTATTTT,CASSPQGKEDTQYF
medium-sized,TRBJ2-2,TRBV11-3,NA,TGTGCCAGCAGCACCAGGGTCCGTGACACCGGGGAGCTGTTTTTT,CASSTRVRDTGELFF
many,TRBJ2-5,TRBV10-3,TRBD1,TGTGCCATCAGTGATGAGGGGACAGGGAGGGAGACCCAGTACTTC,CAISDEGTGRETQYF
NA,TRBJ2-1,TRBV24-1,NA,TGTGCCACCAGTGATACGGGACGGGGGTTTTACAATGAGCAGTTCTTC,CATSDTGRGFYNEQFF
many,TRBJ2-1,TRBV29-1,NA,TGCAGCGGTATCAACAATGAGCAGTTCTTC,CSGINNEQFF
NA,TRBJ2-1,TRBV27,TRBD2,TGTGCCAGCATCCCGGGACTAGCGGTAGTTGAGCAGTTCTTC,CASIPGLAVVEQFF
NA,TRBJ2-1,TRBV6-2/TRBV6-3,TRBD2,TGTGCCAGCATCCCCGGGACTAGCTTAGGGGACAATGATCAGTTCTTC,CASIPGTSLGDNDQFF
medium-sized,TRBJ1-5,TRBV20-1,NA,TGCAGTGCCCCGCAGGGGTATAGCAATCAGCCCCAGCATTTT,CSAPQGYSNQPQHF
NA,TRBJ2-7,TRBV5-1,NA,TGCGCCAGCAGTGCGGGGAGGACCTACGAGCAGTACTTC,CASSAGRTYEQYF
NA,TRBJ2-7,TRBV5-1,TRBD1,TGCGCCAGCAGCCCCGGACAGGGGTCTCGCGAGCAGTACTTC,CASSPGQGSREQYF
many,TRBJ2-7,TRBV7-2,TRBD2,TGTGCCAGCAGAAAAGGCGGGACTAGCGGGAGAGGATCCTACGAGCAGTACTTC,CASRKGGTSGRGSYEQYF
many,TRBJ1-5,TRBV24-1,TRBD1,TGTGCCACCAGTGGTTCCGGGACAGGGGGCCGGCCACATTGTCAGCCCCAGCATTTT,CATSGSGTGGRPHCQPQHF
NA,TRBJ2-3,TRBV24-1,NA,TGTGCCACCAGCTTGCGGACAGTGGGCATAGATACGCAGTATTTT,CATSLRTVGIDTQYF
many,TRBJ1-5,TRBV28,NA,TGTGCCAGCAGGCCTTTATCAGGGGTAAATCAGCCCCAGCATTTT,CASRPLSGVNQPQHF
many,TRBJ2-7,TRBV6-1,TRBD1,TGTGCCAGCAGGCCACCGGGACAGACCTACTACGAGCAGTACTTC,CASRPPGQTYYEQYF
NA,TRBJ2-2,TRBV2,TRBD1,TGTGCCAGCAGTGGACAGGGTAACACCGGGGAGCTGTTTTTT,CASSGQGNTGELFF
many,TRBJ2-5,TRBV7-9,NA,TGTGCCAGCACCCCACCAGGCCAAGAGACCCAGTACTTC,CASTPPGQETQYF